Presented here are 23 T cell receptor beta chains from one specimen sequenced in a study of T cell changes during pregnancy in multiple sclerosis. Profiling relied on immunoSEQ multiplex PCR, and the TCRdb table lists in-frame clones only, not all of them. Found here are around 37,000 clones, 91% of them singletons; the top ten hold about 5.9%. This sample comprised CD8+ T cells from peripheral blood mononuclear cells, obtained in the second trimester of pregnancy. These receptor sequences come from a female donor with multiple sclerosis, enrolled in a pregnancy study.

This clone was seen only a few times. The chain couples TRBV5-6 to TRBJ1-6, with D maybe TRBD1 (6 bases). The CDR3 is 17 residues long. The germline CDR1 and CDR2 sequences are SGHDT and YYEEEE. V lost 4 bases and J 0 bases, leaving 14 bases between the germline ends. CDR3 sequence reads: CASSVTGFDSYNSPLHF. Here the CDR3 DNA reads TGTGCCAGCAGCGTGACAGGTTTCGACTCCTATAATTCACCCCTCCACTTT.

The chain is built from TRBV5-6 and TRBJ2-1, with D uncertain. This CDR3 contains 15 residues. V lost 0 bases and J lost 2, with 9 bases in between. Germline CDR1 SGHDT, CDR2 YYEEEE. This CDR3 is CASSLAGRPYNEQFF. The CDR3, as DNA: TGTGCCAGCAGCTTGGCGGGTAGACCCTACAATGAGCAGTTCTTC.

Within the sample, this clone is medium-sized. The chain joins TRBV4-2 to TRBJ1-2; 8 bases map to TRBD1. Per germline, CDR1 LGHNA and CDR2 YNFKEQ. The J segment lost 8 bases and the V segment lost 3 bases, leaving 14 bases of the junction unmatched. This CDR3 contains 16 residues. The CDR3 here is CASSQGTGRLAEGYTF. CDR3 DNA: TGTGCCAGCAGCCAGGGGACAGGAAGGCTTGCCGAAGGCTACACCTTC.

The genes are TRBV30 and TRBJ2-7; 8 bases match TRBD1. The CDR3 covers 11 residues. Germline loops: CDR1 GTSNPN, CDR2 SVGIG (reference sequence). Trimming took 5 bases from V and 6 from J; bases not matched to a gene: 3. The CDR3: CAWAGGSEQYF. Here the CDR3 DNA reads TGTGCCTGGGCAGGGGGCTCCGAGCAGTACTTC.

J is TRBJ2-5 and V is TRBV6-5; 8 positions agree with TRBD2. CDR1 and CDR2 (germline): MNHEY, SVGAGI. With 0 bases clipped from V and 5 bases from J, the junction kept 5 bases outside the gene matches. CDR3 length equals 15 residues. The CDR3 is CASSYSTRGGETQYF. In DNA, the CDR3 is TGTGCCAGCAGTTACTCGACCCGGGGGGGGGAGACCCAGTACTTC.

The chain has TRBV7-9 and TRBJ1-5, with a tentative D call TRBD1 (5 bases). CDR3 length: 14 amino acids. Trimming pared 1 base from V and 6 bases from J, leaving 10 bases between. Germline loops: CDR1 SEHNR, CDR2 FQNEAQ (reference sequence). The CDR3 DNA reads as TGTGCCAGCAGCTTAGTAGGGAGGGGTCAGCCCCAGCATTTT. As protein: CASSLVGRGQPQHF. Together with reference TRBV7-9 and TRBJ1-5, the CDR3 gives the full variable domain: DTGVSQNPRHKITKRGQNVTFRCDPISEHNRLYWYRQTLGQGPEFLTYFQNEAQLEKSRLLSDRFSAERPKGSFSTLEIQRTEQGDSAMYLCASSLVGRGQPQHFGDGTRLSIL.

In DNA, the CDR3 is TGTGCCAGCAGTTCTTACACAGATACGCAGTATTTT. It is translated as CASSSYTDTQYF. V usage is TRBV6-5 and J usage is TRBJ2-3; D is unclear. Germline values: CDR1 MNHEY, CDR2 SVGAGI. Between the trimmed V and J ends, which lost 4 bases and 2 bases, there was a span of 4 bases. This CDR3 is 12 amino acids long.

The rearrangement joins TRBV6-5 to TRBJ1-5; D gene ambiguous. This CDR3 comprises 13 residues. Germline V gives CDR1 MNHEY, CDR2 SVGAGI. Trimming cost V 6 bases and J 5 bases, with 11 bases left between them. CDR3 region: CASRGASDQPQHF. The CDR3 nucleotides are TGTGCCAGCAGGGGAGCCAGCGATCAGCCCCAGCATTTT.

The V call is TRBV4-1, the J call TRBJ1-5; 8 bases align to TRBD1. Trimming removed 4 bases from V and 6 bases from J; junction bases left unmatched: 11. Per germline, CDR1 MGHRA and CDR2 YSYEKL. The CDR3 sequence is 16 residues long. The CDR3, as DNA: TGCGCCAGCAGCCCCAGCTGGACAGGGAAAGGTCAGCCCCAGCATTTT. This gives the protein CASSPSWTGKGQPQHF.

This clone was seen a single time. V and J are TRBV7-9 and TRBJ1-4, with 7 nucleotides matching TRBD1. This CDR3 spans 14 amino acids. The germline CDR1 and CDR2 sequences are SEHNR and FQNEAQ (reference sequence). Trimming at V came to 4 bases and at J to 8 bases, leaving 7 bases not matched to a gene. The CDR3 bases are TGTGCCAGCAGCTCGGGACAGACGGAGGAAAAACTGTTTTTT. This encodes CASSSGQTEEKLFF.

The chain couples TRBV27 to TRBJ1-1; tentatively, D is TRBD1 (5 bases). The CDR3 runs to 15 residues. Germline V gene lookup returns CDR1 MNHEY and CDR2 SMNVEV (reference sequence). With 6 bases removed from V and 4 bases from J, the gap between germline ends came to 18 bases. Written as DNA, the CDR3 is TGTGCCAGCAGCCACACACGGCTGGGGGGCACTGAAGCTTTCTTT. Translated: CASSHTRLGGTEAFF.

As concerns this clone: Other nucleotide sequences from this sample produce the same CDR3. The chain joins TRBV27 to TRBJ2-7; TRBD1 is a possible D gene (6 bases). V dropped 6 bases and J dropped 1 base, with 10 bases sitting between them. The germline CDR1 and CDR2 sequences are MNHEY and SMNVEV (reference sequence). This CDR3 region has 13 residues. In DNA form, the CDR3 reads TGTGCCAGCAGCCTCACAGGGTCCTACGAGCAGTACTTC. It translates to CASSLTGSYEQYF.

The chain carries TRBV6-6 and TRBJ2-1, with 8 bases aligning to TRBD2. Germline CDR1 and CDR2: MNHNY and SVGAGI (reference sequence). This CDR3 is 15 amino acids long. The V segment lost 6 bases and the J segment 4 bases; nucleotides outside the gene matches: 8. Here the CDR3 DNA reads TGTGCCAGCAGGCTTGGCGGGAGGTTGTACAATGAGCAGTTCTTC. This encodes CASRLGGRLYNEQFF.

V is TRBV10-3 and J is TRBJ2-7, with 9 bases matching TRBD1. The germline gives CDR1 ENHRY, CDR2 SYGVKD. V was pared by 4 bases and J by 3 bases, with 10 bases of the junction left unmatched. There are 16 residues in the CDR3. The CDR3 loop reads CAISVKGTGFLYEQYF. For the CDR3, the DNA is TGTGCCATCAGTGTTAAAGGGACAGGGTTCCTCTACGAGCAGTACTTC.

This clone was found once. J is TRBJ2-2 and V is TRBV9; 7 nucleotides agree with TRBD2. The ends lost 5 bases at V and 3 bases at J; junction bases unmatched: 7. CDR1 and CDR2 from the germline V gene are SGDLS and YYNGEE. The CDR3 sequence is 15 residues long. The CDR3 DNA follows: TGTGCCAGCAGTGAAAGCGGGGTTGACACCGGGGAGCTGTTTTTT. It translates to CASSESGVDTGELFF.

The V call is TRBV2, the J call TRBJ1-3, with unresolved D. CDR3 size: 14 residues. Germline V gives CDR1 SNHLY, CDR2 FYNNEI. The germline V and J ends were trimmed by 8 bases and 0 bases, with 11 bases remaining between them. The CDR3 loop reads CASARGSSGNTIYF. CDR3 coding DNA: TGTGCCAGCGCCCGGGGAAGCTCTGGAAACACCATATATTTT.

The V gene is TRBV14, the J gene TRBJ1-1, with D maybe TRBD1 (6 bases). Trimming removed 3 bases from V and 0 bases from J, with 11 bases in between. This CDR3 has 15 amino acids. Germline CDR1 reads SGHDN; CDR2 reads FVKESK. The CDR3 nucleotides read TGTGCCAGCAGCCAGGCGGGGGCCCTGAACACTGAAGCTTTCTTT. Translation: CASSQAGALNTEAFF.

The chain is built from TRBV4-3 and TRBJ2-7, with D unclear. The CDR3 covers 16 residues. In germline, CDR1 is LGHNA, CDR2 YSLEER. The ends were cut back, 1 base at V and 0 bases at J, with 13 bases in the middle. The CDR3 DNA follows: TGCGCCAGCAGCCAAGGCACCGGGTCCAGCTCCTACGAGCAGTACTTC. Translating gives CASSQGTGSSSYEQYF.

V and J are TRBV19 and TRBJ2-6, with TRBD1 identical over 11 bases. The length of the CDR3 is 19 residues. Germline V lookup: CDR1 LNHDA, CDR2 SQIVND (reference sequence). J lost 4 bases, V lost 0 bases, and 8 bases had no gene match. For the CDR3, the DNA is TGTGCCAGTAGTATAGACCTGGACAGGGGGCTAGGAGGGGCCAACGTCCTGACTTTC. Amino acid sequence: CASSIDLDRGLGGANVLTF. The full variable domain, completed using reference TRBV19 and TRBJ2-6, is DGGITQSPKYLFRKEGQNVTLSCEQNLNHDAMYWYRQDPGQGLRLIYYSQIVNDFQKGDIAEGYSVSREKKESFPLTVTSAQKNPTAFYLCASSIDLDRGLGGANVLTFGAGSRLTVL.

The chain couples TRBV6-1 to TRBJ1-5, with TRBD1 matching 8 bases. Losses at the gene ends were 1 base for V and 0 bases for J; bases not matched to a gene: 11. The CDR3 extends over 19 amino acids. The germline gives CDR1 MNHNS, CDR2 SASEGT. The CDR3 coding sequence is TGTGCCAGCAGTGAAGTAAGGACAGGGTGGGAATATAGCAATCAGCCCCAGCATTTT. Translated: CASSEVRTGWEYSNQPQHF.

The J gene is TRBJ2-1, the V gene TRBV7-9, with a weak D call TRBD1 (5 bases). The CDR3 sequence is 14 residues long. The germline V and J ends were trimmed by 1 base and 1 base, with 5 bases remaining between them. CDR1 is SEHNR and CDR2 is FQNEAQ in the germline V gene (reference sequence). The CDR3 region has the DNA TGTGCCAGCAGCTTAGAGGGGTCCTACAATGAGCAGTTCTTC. Protein sequence: CASSLEGSYNEQFF.

The chain employs TRBV25-1 and TRBJ2-7; 10 nucleotides agree with TRBD1. The germline gives CDR1 MGHDK, CDR2 SYGVNS. This CDR3 spans 14 amino acids. Trimming cost V 4 bases and J 2 bases; bases outside gene matches: 2. The CDR3 here is CASSGTGGTYEQYF. CDR3 nucleotide sequence: TGTGCCAGCAGTGGGACAGGGGGAACCTACGAGCAGTACTTC.

The chain combines TRBV5-6 with TRBJ1-1; D is perhaps TRBD1 (5 bases). V was clipped by 0 bases and J by 14 bases, with 17 bases between them. Germline-derived CDR1 and CDR2 are SGHDT and YYEEEE. The CDR3 is made up of 13 amino acids. The CDR3 is CASSLVAGKLAFF. DNA for the CDR3: TGTGCCAGCAGCTTGGTGGCAGGGAAATTAGCCTTCTTT.